There are a few counts of the clone carrying this T cell receptor (beta chain). Its matching antigen is unknown. The data stem from a study of T cells in localized non-small cell lung cancer. The study's findings and limits: Uninvolved adjacent lung showed peak T cell clonality, exceeding tumor.

CDR3 length: 15 residues. The germline V and J ends were trimmed by 0 bases and 9 bases, with 15 bases remaining between them. Looked up from germline, CDR1 is LNHNV and CDR2 is YYDKDF (reference sequence). Libraries were prepared by immunoSEQ multiplex PCR; TCRdb keeps only in-frame clonotypes and omits some of them. This table has thousands of clones, under 30% appearing once. This clonotype was sampled from a male donor aged 60 or over with stage I lung adenocarcinoma. The sample here was lung tumor tissue, taken before any cancer treatment. The rearrangement joins TRBV15 to TRBJ2-1; no clear D. CDR3 nucleotides: TGTGCCACCAGCAGAGACCGAGGCTCCTCGGGTGAGCAGTTCTTC. It translates to CATSRDRGSSGEQFF.